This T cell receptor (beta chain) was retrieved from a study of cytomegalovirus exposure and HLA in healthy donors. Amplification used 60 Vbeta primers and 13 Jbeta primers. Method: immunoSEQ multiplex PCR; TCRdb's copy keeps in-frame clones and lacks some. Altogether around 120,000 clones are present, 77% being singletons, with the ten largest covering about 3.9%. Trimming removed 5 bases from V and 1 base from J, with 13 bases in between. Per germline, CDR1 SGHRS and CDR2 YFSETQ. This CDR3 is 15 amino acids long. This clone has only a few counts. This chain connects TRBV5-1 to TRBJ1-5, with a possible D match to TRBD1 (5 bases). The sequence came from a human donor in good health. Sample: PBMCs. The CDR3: CASRQDSISNQPQHF. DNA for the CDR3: TGCGCCAGCAGACAGGATTCTATCAGCAATCAGCCCCAGCATTTT.